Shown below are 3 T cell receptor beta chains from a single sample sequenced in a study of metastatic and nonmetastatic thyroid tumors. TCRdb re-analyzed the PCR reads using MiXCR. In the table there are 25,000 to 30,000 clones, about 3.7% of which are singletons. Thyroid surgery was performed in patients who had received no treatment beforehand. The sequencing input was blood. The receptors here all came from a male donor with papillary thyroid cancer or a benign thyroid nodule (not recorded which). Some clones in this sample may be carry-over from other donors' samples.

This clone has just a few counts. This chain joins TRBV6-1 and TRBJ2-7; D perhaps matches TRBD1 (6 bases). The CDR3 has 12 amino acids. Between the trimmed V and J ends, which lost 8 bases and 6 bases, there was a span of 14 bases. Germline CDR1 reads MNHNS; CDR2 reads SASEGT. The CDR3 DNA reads TGTGCCAGCTGGGAGACAGGTCCCGAGCAGTACTTC. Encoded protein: CASWETGPEQYF.

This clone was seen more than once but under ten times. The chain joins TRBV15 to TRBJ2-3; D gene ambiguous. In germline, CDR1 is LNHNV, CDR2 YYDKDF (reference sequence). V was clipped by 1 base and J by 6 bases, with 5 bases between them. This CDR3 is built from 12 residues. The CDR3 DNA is TGTGCCACCAGCAGAGCGGAGGATACGCAGTATTTT. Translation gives CATSRAEDTQYF.

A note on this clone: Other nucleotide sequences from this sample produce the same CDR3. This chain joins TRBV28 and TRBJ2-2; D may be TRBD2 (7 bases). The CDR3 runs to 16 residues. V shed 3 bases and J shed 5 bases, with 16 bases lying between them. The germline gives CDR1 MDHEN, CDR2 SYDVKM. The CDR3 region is CASSFRGALITGELFF. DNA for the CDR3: TGTGCCAGCAGTTTTCGGGGGGCACTGATTACCGGGGAGCTGTTTTTT.